Below, 31 T cell receptor beta chains from the same sample are listed, as sequenced in a study of T cell repertoires in cytomegalovirus infection. One entry per CDR3 protein, called by TCRdb with MiXCR from the reads. The sample has approximately 220,000 distinct CDR3 sequences; less than 50% are singletons. Antigens of these TCRs are unknown. Sequenced here: CD8+ T cells from cultured PBMCs, sampled from culture after CMV antigen stimulation. The receptors shown here come from a human donor in good health (CMV status not recorded). Some clones in this sample may be carry-over from other donors' samples.

This clonotype was counted between two and nine times. The V call is TRBV2, the J call TRBJ2-6, with D perhaps assigned TRBD1 or TRBD2 (5 bases each). This CDR3 is built from 18 residues. Trimming removed 6 bases at V and 0 bases at J, with 18 bases between. The germline CDR1 and CDR2 sequences are SNHLY and FYNNEI. CDR3 loop: CASSLHRDGTSGANVLTF. The CDR3 DNA reads TGTGCCAGCAGCCTACACCGGGACGGCACCTCTGGGGCCAACGTCCTGACTTTC.

Details on this clonotype: A much larger clone sits a single nucleotide away, making a read error possible. The chain combines TRBV29-1 with TRBJ2-2, with D perhaps being TRBD1 or TRBD2 (6 bases each). The germline V gene has CDR1 SQVTM and CDR2 ANQGSEA. The CDR3 has 15 amino acids. The CDR3 region is CSAVLGTSNTGGLFF. In DNA form, the CDR3 reads TGCAGCGCCGTTTTGGGGACATCCAACACCGGGGGGCTGTTTTTT.

The rearrangement uses TRBV20-1 and TRBJ1-5, with 7 positions matching TRBD1. Germline V gene data show CDR1 as DFQATT and CDR2 as SNEGSKA (reference sequence). The junction had 17 bases not matched to a gene; V was cut back by 0 bases and J by 6 bases. The CDR3 contains 18 residues. The CDR3 here is CSARDSVRGQAEGQPQHF. The CDR3 coding sequence is TGCAGTGCTAGAGATTCCGTGCGAGGACAGGCCGAGGGTCAGCCCCAGCATTTT.

The chain combines TRBV5-6 with TRBJ1-5; 10 bases line up with TRBD1. CDR1 is SGHDT and CDR2 is YYEEEE in the germline V gene. V lost 4 bases to trimming and J lost 5 bases; unmatched junction nucleotides: 6. CDR3 length equals 15 residues. The CDR3 here is CASSQTGQGYQPQHF. The DNA of the CDR3 is TGTGCCAGCAGCCAGACGGGACAGGGGTATCAGCCCCAGCATTTT.

The chain joins TRBV27 to TRBJ1-5, with D maybe TRBD1 (6 bases). The CDR3 length is 12 residues. From germline, CDR1 is MNHEY and CDR2 SMNVEV (reference sequence). V was clipped by 5 bases and J by 6 bases, with 8 bases between them. CDR3 in amino acids: CASSKQGQPQHF. In DNA, the CDR3 is TGTGCCAGCAGTAAACAGGGTCAGCCCCAGCATTTT.

This chain links TRBV4-1 with TRBJ1-1; D is uncertain. The CDR3 is made up of 15 amino acids. Germline V lookup: CDR1 MGHRA, CDR2 YSYEKL. V lost 4 bases, J lost 0 bases, and 12 bases lay in between. The CDR3 loop reads CASSRQDGLNTEAFF. The CDR3, as DNA: TGCGCCAGCAGCCGGCAGGACGGCTTGAACACTGAAGCTTTCTTT.

This clonotype was found a few times. The genes are TRBV6-1 and TRBJ2-5; TRBD2 matches 8 bases. Germline V gives CDR1 MNHNS, CDR2 SASEGT. The CDR3 covers 15 residues. J lost 5 bases, V lost 3 bases, and 8 bases had no gene match. Here the CDR3 reads CASSERAGAAETQYF. The CDR3 nucleotides are TGTGCCAGCAGTGAGAGAGCGGGGGCCGCCGAGACCCAGTACTTC.

This clonotype was counted many times. The CDR3 is CASSLAGAYEQYF. Here the CDR3 DNA reads TGTGCCAGCAGTTTGGCAGGAGCCTACGAGCAGTACTTC. The chain links TRBV12-3 or TRBV12-4 to TRBJ2-7; D remains ambiguous. The V end was cut by 3 bases, the J end by 2 bases, with 8 bases between. CDR3 length: 13 residues.

The table lists this clonotype with a few counts. J is TRBJ1-2 and V is TRBV6-5; D call uncertain. This CDR3 is 15 amino acids long. Germline V gene sequence: CDR1 MNHEY, CDR2 SVGAGI. Between the trimmed V and J ends, which lost 0 bases and 3 bases, there was a span of 11 bases. The chain's CDR3 is CASSYSRSLYYGYTF. DNA for the CDR3: TGTGCCAGCAGTTACTCGCGGAGCCTCTACTATGGCTACACCTTC.

This chain joins TRBV19 and TRBJ1-5; perhaps TRBD1 as D (6 bases). This CDR3 comprises 16 residues. Germline values: CDR1 LNHDA, CDR2 SQIVND (reference sequence). Trimming shortened V by 5 bases and J by 4 bases, and 18 bases separated the two germline ends. CDR3 bases: TGTGCCAGTAGTCCTCAGGGACATTGGGGGAATCAGCCCCAGCATTTT. It yields the protein CASSPQGHWGNQPQHF.

The gene calls are TRBV12-3 or TRBV12-4 and TRBJ2-7, with TRBD1 matching over 7 bases. V shed 6 bases and J 2 bases; nucleotides not matched to a gene: 7. The CDR3 is made up of 14 amino acids. The CDR3 reads CASRGDSNPYEQYF. The DNA of the CDR3 is TGTGCCAGCAGAGGGGACAGTAACCCCTACGAGCAGTACTTC.

This clonotype was seen a handful of times. J is TRBJ2-7 and V is TRBV27, with 14 bases lining up with TRBD2. The germline V gene has CDR1 MNHEY and CDR2 SMNVEV (reference sequence). Trimming cost V 5 bases and J 0 bases; bases outside gene matches: 3. CDR3 length equals 16 residues. The CDR3 DNA sequence: TGTGCCAGCAGTCCGGGACTAGCGGGGGCCTCCTACGAGCAGTACTTC. Translation: CASSPGLAGASYEQYF.

The rearrangement links TRBV4-1 to TRBJ2-5; TRBD1 might be the D (6 bases). CDR1 is MGHRA and CDR2 is YSYEKL in the germline V gene. The CDR3 is 14 amino acids. The V end was cut by 3 bases, the J end by 1 base, with 9 bases between. The CDR3 protein is CASSHQDSQETQYF. The CDR3 nucleotides are TGCGCCAGCAGCCATCAGGACAGCCAAGAGACCCAGTACTTC.

The gene calls are TRBV15 and TRBJ1-5, with D unclear. Per germline, CDR1 LNHNV and CDR2 YYDKDF (reference sequence). Trimming removed 0 bases at V and 4 bases at J, with 10 bases between. The CDR3 loop spans 15 amino acids. For the CDR3, the DNA is TGTGCCACCAGCAGAGATCGAGGAGAAAATCAGCCCCAGCATTTT. This sequence encodes CATSRDRGENQPQHF.

This clonotype turned up a few times. CDR3 coding DNA: TGTGCCAGCCTCGACGGGAGCTCCTACAATGAGCAGTTCTTC. It is translated as CASLDGSSYNEQFF. This sequence joins TRBV2 and TRBJ2-1, with TRBD2 as a possible D gene (6 bases). This CDR3 is built from 14 residues. V was shortened by 8 bases and J by 0 bases, with 11 bases between the two germline ends. CDR1 is SNHLY, CDR2 FYNNEI, per germline.

This clonotype was observed a handful of times. This chain joins TRBV11-2 and TRBJ2-5; TRBD1 matches at 7 bases. Trimming removed 7 bases from V and 2 bases from J; junction bases left unmatched: 4. CDR3 length: 13 residues. Germline V lookup: CDR1 SGHAT, CDR2 FQNNGV. The CDR3 nucleotides are TGTGCCAGCAACTCGGGACAGCAAGAGACCCAGTACTTC. Translation gives CASNSGQQETQYF.

Only a few counts were recorded for this clonotype. The chain has TRBV5-1 and TRBJ2-1; TRBD2 agrees at 8 bases. The CDR3 loop spans 18 amino acids. With 2 bases clipped from V and 6 bases from J, the junction kept 16 bases outside the gene matches. Germline lookup yields CDR1 SGHRS and CDR2 YFSETQ. CDR3 bases: TGCGCCAGCAGCTTCGGTGGCGCTAGCGGGCTTGGGGGCAATGAGCAGTTCTTC. As protein: CASSFGGASGLGGNEQFF. The full variable domain, with the rest looked up from reference TRBV5-1 and TRBJ2-1, is KAGVTQTPRYLIKTRGQQVTLSCSPISGHRSVSWYQQTPGQGLQFLFEYFSETQRNKGNFPGRFSGRQFSNSRSEMNVSTLELGDSALYLCASSFGGASGLGGNEQFFGPGTRLTVL.

This clonotype has just a few counts. The chain combines TRBV27 with TRBJ2-7, with 7 bases identical to TRBD2. V gave up 6 bases and J gave up 3 bases; unmatched junction bases: 8. The CDR3 is 14 residues long. The germline V gene encodes CDR1 MNHEY and CDR2 SMNVEV (reference sequence). CDR3 residues: CASSVGGSHYEQYF. Here the CDR3 DNA reads TGTGCCAGCAGCGTGGGAGGGTCGCACTACGAGCAGTACTTC.

The chain is built from TRBV6-6 and TRBJ2-2, with D perhaps TRBD2 (6 bases). This CDR3 is 16 amino acids long. The V end was cut by 4 bases, the J end by 4 bases, with 16 bases between. The V gene's germline CDR1 is MNHNY and CDR2 SVGAGI (reference sequence). The CDR3 loop reads CASSSHPGVSTGELFF. The CDR3, as DNA: TGTGCCAGCAGTTCCCACCCGGGAGTTAGCACCGGGGAGCTGTTTTTT.

The chain recombines TRBV7-9 with TRBJ2-5; D uncertain. This CDR3 has 13 residues. V dropped 5 bases and J dropped 1 base, with 8 bases sitting between them. Germline V CDR1 and CDR2: SEHNR, FQNEAQ (reference sequence). The CDR3, as DNA: TGTGCCAGCAGCCCTTACCTCCAAGAGACCCAGTACTTC. Translation: CASSPYLQETQYF.

J is TRBJ2-7 and V is TRBV28; D uncertain. Germline V gives CDR1 MDHEN, CDR2 SYDVKM. This CDR3 comprises 18 residues. V was pared by 7 bases and J by 1 base, with 26 bases between. DNA for the CDR3: TGTGCCAGCAATCTCGAGAGAGAAGGACCCAGAAGATCCTACGAGCAGTACTTC. As protein: CASNLEREGPRRSYEQYF.

This clonotype was observed a few times. J is TRBJ2-2 and V is TRBV28; possible D gene TRBD1, 5 bases. Looked up from germline, CDR1 is MDHEN and CDR2 is SYDVKM. The CDR3 contains 13 residues. Trimming left V 3 bases short and J 6 bases short, with 8 bases between. CDR3 amino acids: CASSFIGAGELFF. CDR3 bases: TGTGCCAGCAGTTTTATAGGGGCCGGGGAGCTGTTTTTT.

The V and J genes are TRBV13 and TRBJ2-7; TRBD1 matches at 7 bases. This CDR3 comprises 16 residues. In germline, CDR1 is PRHDT, CDR2 FYEKMQ (reference sequence). Trimming removed 2 bases from V and 7 bases from J; junction bases left unmatched: 14. CDR3 amino acids: CASSLPGQRGKGEQYF. The CDR3 region has the DNA TGTGCCAGCAGCTTACCGGGACAGAGAGGGAAGGGGGAGCAGTACTTC.

The chain combines TRBV4-1 with TRBJ2-2, with 8 bases lining up with TRBD1. V was pared by 0 bases and J by 1 base, with 13 bases of the junction left unmatched. The V gene's germline CDR1 is MGHRA and CDR2 YSYEKL. The CDR3 length is 20 residues. CDR3 protein: CASSQESPGQGVGNTGELFF. CDR3 bases: TGCGCCAGCAGCCAAGAGTCCCCCGGACAGGGAGTGGGGAACACCGGGGAGCTGTTTTTT.

This clonotype was recorded a few times. For the CDR3, the DNA is TGTGCCAGCAGCTTAGCGGGACAGAGCACTGGAAACACCATATATTTT. It encodes CASSLAGQSTGNTIYF. The chain carries TRBV7-6 and TRBJ1-3, with 7 bases lining up with TRBD1. The CDR3 runs to 16 residues. V shed 0 bases, J shed 2 bases, and the junction held 4 bases outside the gene matches. In germline, CDR1 is SGHVS, CDR2 FNYEAQ.

This chain connects TRBV15 to TRBJ1-1; a weak D match, TRBD1 (5 bases). The CDR3 totals 14 residues. Per the germline V gene, CDR1 is LNHNV and CDR2 is YYDKDF (reference sequence). With 0 bases removed from V and 10 bases from J, the gap between germline ends came to 15 bases. The CDR3 nucleotides read TGTGCCACCAGCAGAGATCGAGGCAGGGTCGGAGCTTTCTTT. Translated: CATSRDRGRVGAFF.

This clonotype was counted a few times. This chain connects TRBV7-8 to TRBJ2-7; TRBD1 matches 10 bases. Germline trimming cut 4 bases from V and 3 bases from J; bases unmatched to any gene: 9. The CDR3 has 16 residues. Germline V gene data show CDR1 as SGHVS and CDR2 as FQNEAQ. The CDR3 sequence is CASSSSVGTGDYEQYF. CDR3 DNA sequence: TGTGCCAGCAGCTCCTCGGTGGGGACAGGGGACTACGAGCAGTACTTC.

The table lists this clonotype with many counts. This chain uses TRBV11-3 with TRBJ2-5, with 8 bases that match TRBD2. V dropped 5 bases and J dropped 6; count of bases not matched to a gene: 8. In germline, CDR1 is SGHNT, CDR2 YENEEA. The CDR3 totals 14 residues. Here the CDR3 reads CASSPGGAAKTQYF. The CDR3 region has the DNA TGTGCCAGCAGCCCGGGGGGGGCCGCGAAGACCCAGTACTTC.

V and J are TRBV11-2 and TRBJ2-7; 13 bases are a match to TRBD2. The CDR3 loop spans 15 amino acids. V was pared by 7 bases and J by 2 bases, with 5 bases of the junction left unmatched. Germline lookup yields CDR1 SGHAT and CDR2 FQNNGV. The CDR3 region is CASTGTSGDPYEQYF. CDR3 DNA: TGTGCCAGCACCGGGACTAGCGGGGACCCCTACGAGCAGTACTTC.

This clonotype was observed at least ten times. The gene calls are TRBV7-9 and TRBJ2-1; 11 positions agree with TRBD2. The CDR3 is made up of 17 amino acids. CDR1 and CDR2 from the germline V gene are SEHNR and FQNEAQ (reference sequence). V was pared by 5 bases and J by 3 bases, with 9 bases of the junction left unmatched. The CDR3 nucleotides read TGTGCCAGCAGCGTACCGGGACTAGCGGAACACTACAATGAGCAGTTCTTC. Its protein is CASSVPGLAEHYNEQFF.

The J gene is TRBJ2-7, the V gene TRBV27; no clear D. The length of the CDR3 is 15 residues. V was clipped by 2 bases and J by 3 bases, with 14 bases between them. CDR1 and CDR2 (germline): MNHEY, SMNVEV (reference sequence). The CDR3 DNA reads as TGTGCCAGCAGTTTAGTCCGACCGTCAAACTACGAGCAGTACTTC. Encoded protein: CASSLVRPSNYEQYF.